This is a list of T cell receptor beta chains from one sample in a study of T cells in Graves' hyperthyroidism and ophthalmopathy. TCRdb ran MiXCR on the multiplex PCR reads and lists one entry per CDR3 protein. This sample has a few hundred thousand distinct CDR3 sequences, with around 20% found just once. Source material: blood. The receptor set was obtained from a young man with Graves' hyperthyroidism. Both conserved end residues are part of each CDR3. A D gene is named only where the DNA matches it firmly. Rows give clone size only sometimes, using once, few, many, or a class for an expanded clone.

TRBV12-3/TRBV12-4	many	TRBJ2-7	-	CASRGSGQREQYF	TGTGCCAGCCGAGGTTCAGGACAGCGCGAGCAGTACTTC
TRBV28	many	TRBJ2-2	-	CASSLAGFGELFF	TGTGCCAGCAGTTTAGCAGGGTTTGGGGAGCTGTTTTTT
TRBV6-1	-	TRBJ2-7	TRBD2	CASIPGVAGTDEQYF	TGTGCCAGCATTCCAGGGGTAGCGGGAACGGACGAGCAGTACTTC
TRBV19	-	TRBJ1-2	-	CASRQAGTNYGYTF	TGTGCCAGTAGACAGGCGGGGACAAATTATGGCTACACCTTC
TRBV20-1	few	TRBJ1-6	-	CSARRHNSPLHF	TGCAGTGCTAGAAGACACAATTCACCCCTCCACTTT
TRBV20-1	-	TRBJ2-7	-	CSARGPRLAVGSYEQYF	TGCAGTGCTAGAGGCCCCCGGCTAGCAGTAGGCTCCTACGAGCAGTACTTC
TRBV6-1	many	TRBJ1-2	-	CASKDIGGYGYTF	TGTGCCAGCAAAGACATCGGCGGCTATGGCTACACCTTC
TRBV20-1	-	TRBJ2-2	TRBD2	CSLAGRNTGELFF	TGCAGTCTAGCGGGACGCAACACCGGGGAGCTGTTTTTT
TRBV3-1	-	TRBJ2-6	-	CASSPRTALRLDSGANVLTF	TGTGCCAGCAGCCCTCGGACAGCCCTGAGACTAGACTCTGGGGCCAACGTCCTGACTTTC
TRBV6-1	-	TRBJ2-5	-	CASTQEGRWLVGETQYF	TGTGCCAGCACTCAAGAGGGGCGTTGGCTGGTTGGGGAGACCCAGTACTTC
TRBV12-3/TRBV12-4	many	TRBJ1-2	-	CASSGGGVGASYGYTF	TGTGCCAGCAGTGGGGGGGGAGTGGGGGCTAGCTATGGCTACACCTTC
TRBV6-1	-	TRBJ1-1	TRBD1	CASSTGTGAFDTEAFF	TGTGCCAGCAGTACAGGGACAGGGGCGTTTGACACTGAAGCTTTCTTT
TRBV2	many	TRBJ1-5	TRBD1	CASRSRETGGFQPQHF	TGTGCCAGCAGGAGTCGGGAAACAGGGGGCTTTCAGCCCCAGCATTTT
TRBV6-5	many	TRBJ2-2	-	CASSYGWRTGELFF	TGTGCCAGCAGTTACGGCTGGCGAACCGGGGAGCTGTTTTTT
TRBV30	many	TRBJ1-2	-	CACPSGGAGYTF	TGTGCCTGCCCCTCTGGAGGGGCCGGCTACACCTTC
TRBV7-9	many	TRBJ2-2	-	CASSPEGTNTGELFF	TGTGCCAGCAGCCCCGAGGGCACGAACACCGGGGAGCTGTTTTTT
TRBV5-1	-	TRBJ2-7	TRBD1	CASSLEAGGAGEQYF	TGCGCCAGCAGCTTGGAGGCAGGGGGTGCTGGGGAGCAGTACTTC
TRBV6-2/TRBV6-3	-	TRBJ1-1	-	CASSYVLVYTEAFF	TGTGCCAGCAGTTACGTATTGGTATACACTGAAGCTTTCTTT
TRBV15	many	TRBJ1-2	-	CATSRDRSSGGGTF	TGTGCCACCAGCAGAGATCGGAGCTCCGGAGGCGGAACCTTC
TRBV19	-	TRBJ1-5	-	CASSSRGRNQPQHF	TGTGCCAGTAGTAGCAGGGGTCGCAATCAGCCCCAGCATTTT